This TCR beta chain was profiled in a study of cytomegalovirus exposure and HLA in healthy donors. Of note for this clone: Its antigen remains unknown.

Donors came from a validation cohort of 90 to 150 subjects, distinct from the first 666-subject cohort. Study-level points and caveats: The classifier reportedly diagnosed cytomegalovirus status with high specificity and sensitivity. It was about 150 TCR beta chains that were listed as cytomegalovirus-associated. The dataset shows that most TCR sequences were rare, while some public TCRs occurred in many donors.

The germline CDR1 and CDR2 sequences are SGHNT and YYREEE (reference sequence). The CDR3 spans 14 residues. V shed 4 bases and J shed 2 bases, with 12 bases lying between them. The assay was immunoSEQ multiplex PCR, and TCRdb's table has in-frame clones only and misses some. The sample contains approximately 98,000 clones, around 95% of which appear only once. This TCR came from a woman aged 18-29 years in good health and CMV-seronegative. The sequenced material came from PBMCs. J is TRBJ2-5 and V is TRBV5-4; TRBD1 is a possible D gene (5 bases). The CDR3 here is CASSPTVNQETQYF. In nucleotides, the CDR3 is TGTGCCAGCAGCCCGACAGTAAATCAAGAGACCCAGTACTTC.